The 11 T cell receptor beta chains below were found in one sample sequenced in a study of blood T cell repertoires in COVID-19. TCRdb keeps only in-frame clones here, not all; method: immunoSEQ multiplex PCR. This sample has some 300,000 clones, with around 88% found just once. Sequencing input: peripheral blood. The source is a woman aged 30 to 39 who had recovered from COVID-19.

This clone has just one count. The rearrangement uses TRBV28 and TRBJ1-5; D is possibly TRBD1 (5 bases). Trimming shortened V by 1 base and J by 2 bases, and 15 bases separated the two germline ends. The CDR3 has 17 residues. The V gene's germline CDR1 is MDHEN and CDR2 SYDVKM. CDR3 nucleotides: TGTGCCAGCAGTTTATTTAGGGGCACGGGCGGCAATCAGCCCCAGCATTTT. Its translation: CASSLFRGTGGNQPQHF.

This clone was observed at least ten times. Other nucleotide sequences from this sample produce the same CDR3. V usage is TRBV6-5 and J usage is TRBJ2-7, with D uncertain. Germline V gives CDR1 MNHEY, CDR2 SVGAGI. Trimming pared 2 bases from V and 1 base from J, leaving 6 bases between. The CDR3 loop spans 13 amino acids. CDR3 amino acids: CASSYGQSYEQYF. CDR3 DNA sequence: TGTGCCAGCAGTTACGGGCAGTCCTACGAGCAGTACTTC.

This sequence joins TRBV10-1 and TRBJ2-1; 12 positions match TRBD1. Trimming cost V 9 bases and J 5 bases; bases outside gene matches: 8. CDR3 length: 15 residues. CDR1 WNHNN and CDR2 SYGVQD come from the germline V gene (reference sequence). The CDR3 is CAREPGQGADNEQFF. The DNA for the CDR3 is TGCGCCAGGGAACCGGGACAGGGGGCTGACAATGAGCAGTTCTTC.

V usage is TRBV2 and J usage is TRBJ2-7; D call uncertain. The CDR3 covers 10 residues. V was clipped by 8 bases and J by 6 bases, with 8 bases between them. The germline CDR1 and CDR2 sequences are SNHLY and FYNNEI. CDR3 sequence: CASFRVEQYF. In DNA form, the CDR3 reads TGTGCCAGCTTCCGGGTCGAGCAGTACTTC.

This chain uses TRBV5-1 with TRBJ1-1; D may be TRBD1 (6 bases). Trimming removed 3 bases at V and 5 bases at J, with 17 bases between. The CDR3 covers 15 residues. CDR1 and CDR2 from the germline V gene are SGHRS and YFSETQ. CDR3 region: CASSSEGGARTEAFF. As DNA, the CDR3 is TGCGCCAGCAGCTCCGAGGGGGGGGCGCGGACTGAAGCTTTCTTT.

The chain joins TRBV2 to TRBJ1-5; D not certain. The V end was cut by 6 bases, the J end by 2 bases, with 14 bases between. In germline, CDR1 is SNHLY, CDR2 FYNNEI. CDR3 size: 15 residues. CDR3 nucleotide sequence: TGTGCCAGCAGGGCCGGGTCGACGGGCAATCAGCCCCAGCATTTT. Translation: CASRAGSTGNQPQHF.

In nucleotides, the CDR3 is TGTGCCAGCAGGAGAGACAGGGGGATGGACGAGCAGTACTTC. Its translation: CASRRDRGMDEQYF. This sequence joins TRBV27 and TRBJ2-7; 9 positions agree with TRBD1. V shed 6 bases and J 5 bases; nucleotides not matched to a gene: 8. Germline values: CDR1 MNHEY, CDR2 SMNVEV (reference sequence). The CDR3 consists of 14 residues.

DNA of the CDR3: TGTGCCAGCTCACCTAACAGGGGTGATTCACCCCTCCACTTT. It yields the protein CASSPNRGDSPLHF. This chain uses TRBV18 with TRBJ1-6; 7 bases agree with TRBD1. The CDR3 runs to 14 residues. Trimming cost V 3 bases and J 8 bases; bases outside gene matches: 4. Germline loops: CDR1 KGHSH, CDR2 LQKENI.

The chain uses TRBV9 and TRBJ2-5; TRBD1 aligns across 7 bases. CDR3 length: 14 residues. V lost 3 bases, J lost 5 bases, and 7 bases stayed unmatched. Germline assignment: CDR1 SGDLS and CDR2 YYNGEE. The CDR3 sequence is CASSDTGAEETQYF. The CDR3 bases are TGTGCCAGCAGCGACACAGGGGCGGAGGAGACCCAGTACTTC.

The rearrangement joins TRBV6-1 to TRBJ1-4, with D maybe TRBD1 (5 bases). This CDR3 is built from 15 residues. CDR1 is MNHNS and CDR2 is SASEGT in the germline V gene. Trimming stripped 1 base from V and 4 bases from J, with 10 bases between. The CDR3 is CASSEGGVSNEKLFF. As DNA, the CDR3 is TGTGCCAGCAGTGAAGGGGGGGTGAGTAATGAAAAACTGTTTTTT.

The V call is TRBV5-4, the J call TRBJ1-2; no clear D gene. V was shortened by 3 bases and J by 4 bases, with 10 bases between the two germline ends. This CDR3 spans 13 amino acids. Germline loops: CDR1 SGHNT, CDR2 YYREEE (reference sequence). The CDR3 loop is CASSSLSGYGYTF. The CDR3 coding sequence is TGTGCCAGCAGCTCCCTGAGCGGCTATGGCTACACCTTC.